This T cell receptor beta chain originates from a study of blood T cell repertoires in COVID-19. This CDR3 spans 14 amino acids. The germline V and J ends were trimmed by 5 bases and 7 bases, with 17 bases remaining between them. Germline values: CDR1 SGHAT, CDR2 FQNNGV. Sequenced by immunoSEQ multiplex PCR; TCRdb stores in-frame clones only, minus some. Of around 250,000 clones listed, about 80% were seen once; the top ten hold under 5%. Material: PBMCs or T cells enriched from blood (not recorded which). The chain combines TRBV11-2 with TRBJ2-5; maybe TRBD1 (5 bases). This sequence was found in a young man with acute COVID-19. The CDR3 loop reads CASSRIQGRGTQYF. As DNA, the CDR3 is TGTGCCAGCAGCCGAATTCAGGGTAGAGGGACCCAGTACTTC.